The following is a TCR beta chain sequence with its context. These data are taken from a study of blood T cell repertoires in COVID-19. Study in general: The analysed material was cDNA or gDNA that came from T cells, B-cell-depleted T cells, or PBMCs.

Assay used: immunoSEQ multiplex PCR; TCRdb lists only in-frame clones, some missing. The sample contains 350,000 to 450,000 clones, around 91% of which appear only once. V was clipped by 4 bases and J by 0 bases, with 10 bases between them. Per germline, CDR1 MDHEN and CDR2 SYDVKM. The CDR3 runs to 14 residues. This chain joins TRBV28 and TRBJ2-7; D might be TRBD2 (6 bases). The sequence was obtained from a woman aged 40 to 50 with COVID-19, enrolled during active disease. The sequencing sample was made of peripheral blood. For the CDR3, the DNA is TGTGCCAGCAGTTCCGGCGGGGTCTCCTACGAGCAGTACTTC. Its translation: CASSSGGVSYEQYF.